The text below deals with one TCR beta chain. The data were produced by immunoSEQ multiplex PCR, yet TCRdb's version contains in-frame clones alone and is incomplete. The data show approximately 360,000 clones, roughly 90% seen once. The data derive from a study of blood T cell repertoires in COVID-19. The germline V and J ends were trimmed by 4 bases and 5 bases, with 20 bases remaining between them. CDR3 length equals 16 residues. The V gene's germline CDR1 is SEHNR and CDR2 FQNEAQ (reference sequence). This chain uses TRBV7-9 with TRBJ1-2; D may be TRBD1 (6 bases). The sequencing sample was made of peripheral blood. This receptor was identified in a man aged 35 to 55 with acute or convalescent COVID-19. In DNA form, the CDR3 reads TGTGCCAGCAGCTCCACCTCCAGGGGCCTAATATATGGCTACACCTTC. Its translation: CASSSTSRGLIYGYTF. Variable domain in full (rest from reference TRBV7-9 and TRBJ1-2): DTGVSQNPRHKITKRGQNVTFRCDPISEHNRLYWYRQTLGQGPEFLTYFQNEAQLEKSRLLSDRFSAERPKGSFSTLEIQRTEQGDSAMYLCASSSTSRGLIYGYTFGSGTRLTVV.